This T cell receptor (beta chain) stems from a study of cytomegalovirus exposure and HLA in healthy donors. Both 60 Vbeta primers and 13 Jbeta primers went into the PCR. As processed by the authors: An analysis that came later counted around 80 million unique TCR beta chains, approximately 10 million shared. Sequencing used immunoSEQ multiplex PCR; TCRdb keeps in-frame clones, though not all of them. Clonal size and the V and J genes are those of that table, whereas D and trimming came from the DNA. Here the sample spans roughly 110,000 clones, 70% to 85% being singletons. For this clone: As yet, its antigen is unknown.

Study-wide results and limits: Later work associated 16,951 TCR beta sequences with HLA alleles at 0.05 false discovery rate. For TCR beta chains, V- and J-gene trimming was later linked to a missense DCLRE1C variant.

The CDR3 is made up of 16 amino acids. CDR1 is MDHEN, CDR2 SYDVKM, per germline. V lost 1 base, J lost 3 bases, and 6 bases stayed unmatched. V usage is TRBV28 and J usage is TRBJ2-7, with 10 positions matching TRBD1. The specimen was PBMCs. This sequence originates from a man aged 40-55 years in good health and CMV-seropositive. The DNA of the CDR3 is TGTGCCAGCAGTTTATCCGTGGGGACAGGGGACTACGAGCAGTACTTC. Translating gives CASSLSVGTGDYEQYF.